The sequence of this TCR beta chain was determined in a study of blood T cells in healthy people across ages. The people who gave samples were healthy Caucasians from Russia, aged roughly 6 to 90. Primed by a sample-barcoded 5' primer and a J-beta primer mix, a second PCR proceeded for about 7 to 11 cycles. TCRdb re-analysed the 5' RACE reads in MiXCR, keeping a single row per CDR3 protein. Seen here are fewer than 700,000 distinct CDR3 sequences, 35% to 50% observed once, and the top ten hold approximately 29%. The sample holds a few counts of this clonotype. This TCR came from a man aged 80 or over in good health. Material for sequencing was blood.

The CDR3 loop is CSGTSGSLIQYF. DNA of the CDR3: TGCAGTGGGACTAGCGGGAGCCTCATTCAGTACTTC. The V gene is TRBV20-1, the J gene TRBJ2-4; TRBD2 aligns across 13 bases. CDR1 and CDR2 from the germline V gene are DFQATT and SNEGSKA (reference sequence). The CDR3 contains 12 residues. V lost 7 bases to trimming and J lost 9 bases; unmatched junction nucleotides: 3.